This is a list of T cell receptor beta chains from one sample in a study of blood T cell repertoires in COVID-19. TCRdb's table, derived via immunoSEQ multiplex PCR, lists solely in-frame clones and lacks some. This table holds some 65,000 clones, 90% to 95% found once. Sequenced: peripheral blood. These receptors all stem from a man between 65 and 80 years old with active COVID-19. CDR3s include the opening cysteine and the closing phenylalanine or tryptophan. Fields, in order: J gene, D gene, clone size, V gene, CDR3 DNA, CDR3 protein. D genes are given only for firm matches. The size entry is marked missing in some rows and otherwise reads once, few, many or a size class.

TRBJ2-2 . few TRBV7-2 TGTGCCAGCAGCATCCTTGGGGGGACCCACATCTTCCCCGGGGAGCTGTTTTTT CASSILGGTHIFPGELFF
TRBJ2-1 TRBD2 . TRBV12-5 TGTGCTAGTGGTTTGGTGCTCGGAGCGGGGGGATACAATGAGCAGTTCTTC CASGLVLGAGGYNEQFF
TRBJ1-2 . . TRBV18 TGTGCCAGCTCACCAGTCGGGGATGGCTACACCTTC CASSPVGDGYTF
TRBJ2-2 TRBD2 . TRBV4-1 TGCGCCAGCAGCCACTCGGGACTAGCGGGGGAGAACACCGGGGAGCTGTTTTTT CASSHSGLAGENTGELFF
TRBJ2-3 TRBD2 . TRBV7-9 TGTGCCAGCAGCAGGCGTAGCGGGGGGGCCGGCACAGATACGCAGTATTTT CASSRRSGGAGTDTQYF
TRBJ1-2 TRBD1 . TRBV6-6 TGTGCCAGCAGACGGACAGGGGGGGGAGATGGTGGCTACACCTTC CASRRTGGGDGGYTF
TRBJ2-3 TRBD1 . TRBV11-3 TGTGCCAGCAGCTTAGATCAGGGGGCGCGTGGCACAGATACGCAGTATTTT CASSLDQGARGTDTQYF
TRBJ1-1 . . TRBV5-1 TGCGCCAGCAGCTCCCAACCTGGAGTGAACACTGAAGCTTTCTTT CASSSQPGVNTEAFF
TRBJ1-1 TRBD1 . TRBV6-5 TGTGCCAGCAGTTACTCTCGGGACAGTGAAGCTTTCTTT CASSYSRDSEAFF
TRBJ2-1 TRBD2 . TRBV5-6 TGTGCCAGCAGCTTGGGACTAGCGGGTTACAATGAGCAGTTCTTC CASSLGLAGYNEQFF
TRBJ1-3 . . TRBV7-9 TGTGCCAGCAGCTTAGCGTGGAGCTCTGGAAACACCATATATTTT CASSLAWSSGNTIYF
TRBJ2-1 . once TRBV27 TGTGCCAGCAGTTTACCCAGGGGCCCCTACAATGAGCAGTTCTTC CASSLPRGPYNEQFF
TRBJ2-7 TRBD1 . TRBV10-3 TGTGCCATCAGTGAGCCGACAGGGGGCCGCGAGCAGTACTTC CAISEPTGGREQYF
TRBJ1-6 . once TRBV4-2 TGTGCCAGCAGCCACCTCAATTCACCCCTCCACTTT CASSHLNSPLHF
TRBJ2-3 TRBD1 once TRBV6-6 TGTGCCAGCAGTTCAGGACAGGGCGGGCGCACAGATACGCAGTATTTT CASSSGQGGRTDTQYF
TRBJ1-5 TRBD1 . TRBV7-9 TGTGCCAGCAGCCATGGACAGGGGAATCAGCCCCAGCATTTT CASSHGQGNQPQHF
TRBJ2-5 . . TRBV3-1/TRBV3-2 TGTGCCAGCAGCGCTACGTTCCAAGAGACCCAGTACTTC CASSATFQETQYF
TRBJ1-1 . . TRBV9 TGTGCCAGCAGCGTAGCGGCAACCAGCGGCACTGAAGCTTTCTTT CASSVAATSGTEAFF
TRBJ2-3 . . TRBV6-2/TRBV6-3 TGTGCCAGCAGTGGAGCAGTTCTACACACTAGCACAGATACGCAGTATTTT CASSGAVLHTSTDTQYF
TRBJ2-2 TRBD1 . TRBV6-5 TGTGCCAGCAGTTACTTACAGGGGACCGGGGAGCTGTTTTTT CASSYLQGTGELFF
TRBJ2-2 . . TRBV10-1 TGCGCCAGCAGATTGGGGGGTGACACCGGGGAGCTGTTTTTT CASRLGGDTGELFF
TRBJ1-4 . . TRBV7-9 TGTGCCAGCAGCTTAGGGGCTAATAATGAAAAACTGTTTTTT CASSLGANNEKLFF
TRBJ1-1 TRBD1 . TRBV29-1 TGCAGCGTTGACCTTTCCGGACAGGGTACTGAAGCTTTCTTT CSVDLSGQGTEAFF
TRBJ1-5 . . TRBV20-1 TGCAGTGCTAGTACACAGGGAATGGGAATAAGCAATCAGCCCCAGCATTTT CSASTQGMGISNQPQHF
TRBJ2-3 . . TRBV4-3 TGCGCCAGCAGCCAAGCACCAGACTATAGCACAGATACGCAGTATTTT CASSQAPDYSTDTQYF
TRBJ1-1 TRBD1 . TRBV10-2 TGCGCCAGCCTCCGTGGGACAGCCCACACTGAAGCTTTCTTT CASLRGTAHTEAFF
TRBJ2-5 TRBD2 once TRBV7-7 TGTGCTAGCAGCTTAGCTGGTAGCGGGGGCCAAGAGACCCAGTACTTC CASSLAGSGGQETQYF
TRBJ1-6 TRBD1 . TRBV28 TGTGCCAGCAGTCCCCGGACAGGCCAGAATTCACCCCTCCACTTT CASSPRTGQNSPLHF
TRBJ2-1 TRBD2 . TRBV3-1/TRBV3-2 TGTGCCAGCAGCCAAGATCTGGCTAGCGGGGGGGCTCCCCTTCTGTTCTTC CASSQDLASGGAPLLFF
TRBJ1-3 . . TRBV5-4 TGTGCCAGCAGCAGGCCGAACGGAGGAGGAAACACCATATATTTT CASSRPNGGGNTIYF